This T cell receptor (beta chain) was recovered during a study of graft-versus-host responses after intestinal transplantation. The CDR3 contains 18 residues. Between the trimmed V and J ends, which lost 8 bases and 0 bases, there was a span of 23 bases. The V gene's germline CDR1 is SNHLY and CDR2 FYNNEI. With respect to this clone: Its antigen remains unidentified.

Regarding the study as a whole: The presence of high graft-versus-host to host-versus-graft clonal ratios in allografts characterized patients with graft-donor T cell macrochimerism. Recipient-marrow GvH clones were detected, some having first appeared in ileum or blood.

Profiling relied on immunoSEQ multiplex PCR, and the TCRdb table lists in-frame clones only, not all of them. The table records roughly 90,000 clones, about 85% of them present only once. The TCR was taken from a human donor who was the organ donor for an intestinal transplant. The chain has TRBV2 and TRBJ2-1; no reliable D call. This specimen consisted of unstimulated CD4+ T cells sorted from spleen or lymph node cells, obtained before transplant. CDR3 bases: TGTGCCAGCCTGGGCTCATCCTTTCCCACGAGCTCCTACAATGAGCAGTTCTTC. As protein: CASLGSSFPTSSYNEQFF.